This T cell receptor (beta chain) was sequenced in a study of blood T cell repertoires in COVID-19. Original data processing: Reference gene primer amplification gave nucleated cell count estimates. This table comes from immunoSEQ multiplex PCR, and its TCRdb copy is limited to in-frame clones, with some not included. V, J and clone size were drawn from that table, and D and trimming were deduced from the DNA. Of over 90,000 clones detected, roughly 86% appear once; the ten largest clones hold approximately 2.9%. The ends lost 5 bases at V and 7 bases at J; junction bases unmatched: 6. The CDR3 is made up of 15 amino acids. Per germline, CDR1 SGHRS and CDR2 YFSETQ.

The clonotype originates from a man aged 50 to 59 with active or convalescent COVID-19. Sequencing input: peripheral blood. This chain joins TRBV5-1 and TRBJ1-4; 12 bases line up with TRBD1. The chain's CDR3 is CASRSGTGGGEKLFF. Written as DNA, the CDR3 is TGCGCCAGCAGAAGTGGGACAGGGGGCGGTGAAAAACTGTTTTTT.